The 10 T cell receptor beta chains reported below all come from one sample, sequenced in a study of blood T cell repertoires in COVID-19. TCRdb's copy holds only in-frame clones and misses some; the assay was immunoSEQ multiplex PCR. The table shows more than 250,000 clones, with approximately 78% occurring only once. Material for sequencing was PBMCs or T cells enriched from blood (not recorded which). These receptors all stem from a man aged 40-50 years who had been exposed to COVID-19.

V usage is TRBV4-1 and J usage is TRBJ1-4; D unresolved. From germline, CDR1 is MGHRA and CDR2 YSYEKL. Trimming pared 0 bases from V and 3 bases from J, leaving 8 bases between. The CDR3 is 15 residues long. The CDR3 reads CASSQDAAPNEKLFF. CDR3 in DNA: TGCGCCAGCAGCCAAGATGCGGCACCTAATGAAAAACTGTTTTTT.

The chain is built from TRBV11-2 and TRBJ1-1; no reliable D call. V gave up 2 bases and J gave up 11 bases, with 15 bases separating them. This CDR3 contains 13 residues. Germline V CDR1 and CDR2: SGHAT, FQNNGV. The CDR3 loop is CASSLSERSGAFF. The CDR3 DNA sequence: TGTGCCAGCAGCTTAAGCGAGCGCTCCGGCGCTTTCTTT.

V is TRBV21-1 and J is TRBJ2-3; no check of the table's D call, TRBD2, against the DNA was made. TRBV21-1 is a documented pseudogene. This CDR3 is 15 amino acids long. The CDR3 loop is CASSLLGLACHTQYF. The CDR3 DNA follows: TGTGCCAGCAGTTTACTCGGACTAGCGTGTCATACGCAGTATTTT.

The gene calls are TRBV2 and TRBJ1-3; 7 bases map to TRBD1. Unmatched junction bases numbered 3, after V lost 0 bases and J lost 7 bases. Germline V gene lookup returns CDR1 SNHLY and CDR2 FYNNEI. The CDR3 spans 14 residues. CDR3 sequence reads: CASSEAPTGNTIYF. For the CDR3, the DNA is TGTGCCAGCAGTGAAGCACCGACAGGGAACACCATATATTTT.

The chain joins TRBV19 to TRBJ2-5, with no clear D. The CDR3 loop spans 13 amino acids. Germline CDR1 is LNHDA and CDR2 is SQIVND (reference sequence). The V end was cut by 5 bases, the J end by 1 base, with 8 bases between. The CDR3 region has the DNA TGTGCCAGTAGTTTGCAGTCCCAAGAGACCCAGTACTTC. Its protein product is CASSLQSQETQYF.

CDR3 sequence: CASNIKQGSGELFF. The CDR3, as DNA: TGTGCCAGCAATATAAAACAGGGATCCGGGGAGCTGTTTTTT. The chain joins TRBV2 to TRBJ2-2; maybe TRBD1 (6 bases). The CDR3 consists of 14 residues. Looked up from germline, CDR1 is SNHLY and CDR2 is FYNNEI. Trimming removed 7 bases at V and 6 bases at J, with 15 bases between.

This chain links TRBV10-3 with TRBJ2-5; maybe TRBD2 (6 bases). The V and J ends lost 8 bases and 3 bases respectively, with 13 bases between them. The CDR3 covers 13 residues. Germline CDR1 reads ENHRY; CDR2 reads SYGVKD. The CDR3 nucleotides read TGTGCCATCGCCTCACAGCGGGAAGAGACCCAGTACTTC. Protein: CAIASQREETQYF.

The chain couples TRBV2 to TRBJ2-1; D is unclear. Germline loops: CDR1 SNHLY, CDR2 FYNNEI. The V and J ends lost 2 bases and 4 bases respectively, with 6 bases between them. The CDR3 consists of 13 residues. For the CDR3, the DNA is TGTGCCAGCAGTGAATCACAATACAATGAGCAGTTCTTC. Encoded protein: CASSESQYNEQFF.

V and J are TRBV7-2 and TRBJ2-7, with 7 bases matching TRBD2. This CDR3 is built from 14 residues. Germline CDR1 SGHTA, CDR2 FQGNSA. Germline trimming cut 5 bases from V and 2 bases from J; bases unmatched to any gene: 6. CDR3 sequence reads: CASSPASGTYEQYF. Written as DNA, the CDR3 is TGTGCCAGCAGCCCGGCTAGCGGTACCTACGAGCAGTACTTC.

The rearrangement links TRBV7-3 to TRBJ2-3; tentative D call: TRBD2 (7 bases). Germline lookup yields CDR1 SGHTA and CDR2 FQGTGA. The CDR3 loop spans 15 amino acids. The V end was cut by 1 base, the J end by 3 bases, with 11 bases between. The CDR3 reads CASSLRGGETDTQYF. In nucleotides, the CDR3 is TGTGCCAGCAGCTTAAGAGGGGGGGAAACAGATACGCAGTATTTT.